Listed here are 8 T cell receptor beta chains from one sample, sequenced in a study of T cell repertoires in aging, cancer and after chemotherapy. Rearranged V-D-J TRB sequences were amplified with a mixed TRB-A/B primer pool. Each CDR3 protein gets one entry after TCRdb re-called the multiplex PCR reads with MiXCR. Of approximately 600 distinct CDR3 sequences in the sample, under 30% were seen once. Amplification of TCR beta used genomic DNA extracted from peripheral blood. Specimen: blood. Receptors were obtained from a human donor in good health.

Sample share makes this clonotype large (0.1 to 1%). This chain links TRBV18 with TRBJ1-6, with D tentatively TRBD1 (5 bases). Germline loops: CDR1 KGHSH, CDR2 LQKENI. The CDR3 contains 15 residues. Deletions cut 6 bases from V and 7 bases from J, with 16 bases between. CDR3 DNA sequence: TGTGCCAGCTCCCAACCGGGGCCCCCGAATTCACCCCTCCACTTT. It yields the protein CASSQPGPPNSPLHF.

This clonotype is judged medium-sized. The chain is built from TRBV7-9 and TRBJ1-4; D not resolved. This CDR3 contains 16 residues. With 5 bases removed from V and 0 bases from J, the gap between germline ends came to 13 bases. CDR1 and CDR2 from the germline V gene are SEHNR and FQNEAQ (reference sequence). The chain's CDR3 is CASSPPSRTTNEKLFF. The CDR3 region has the DNA TGTGCCAGCAGCCCACCCTCACGCACAACTAATGAAAAACTGTTTTTT.

This clonotype is labeled large. The chain recombines TRBV18 with TRBJ2-5, with D hard to call. CDR1 and CDR2 from the germline V gene are KGHSH and LQKENI. This CDR3 region has 13 residues. V was clipped by 4 bases and J by 1 base, with 7 bases between them. The CDR3 loop reads CASSLARQETQYF. The CDR3 DNA reads TGTGCCAGCTCACTGGCGCGCCAAGAGACCCAGTACTTC.

By share, this clonotype counts as hyperexpanded (1% or more). Written as DNA, the CDR3 is TGCAGCGTGCGGGGTCGGGGGGCCTCCTACGAGCAGTACTTC. Protein product: CSVRGRGASYEQYF. V is TRBV29-1 and J is TRBJ2-7; maybe TRBD2 (7 bases). The CDR3 contains 14 residues. V dropped 6 bases and J dropped 0 bases, with 15 bases sitting between them. Germline V lookup: CDR1 SQVTM, CDR2 ANQGSEA.

This clonotype counts as medium-sized. The chain combines TRBV4-2 with TRBJ2-5, with D tentatively TRBD1 (5 bases). V was pared by 5 bases and J by 2 bases, with 15 bases between. Germline V gene sequence: CDR1 LGHNA, CDR2 YNFKEQ. The length of the CDR3 is 15 residues. The chain's CDR3 is CASSSLNGQQETQYF. In DNA form, the CDR3 reads TGTGCCAGCAGCTCCCTGAACGGACAACAAGAGACCCAGTACTTC.

The chain has TRBV7-6 and TRBJ2-1; 10 bases align to TRBD2. CDR1 SGHVS and CDR2 FNYEAQ come from the germline V gene. The V and J ends lost 4 bases and 1 base, in that order; junction bases with no gene match: 4. This CDR3 is 16 amino acids long. CDR3 in DNA: TGTGCCAGCAGCTCCAGGACTAGCGGATCCTACAATGAGCAGTTCTTC. Translating it yields CASSSRTSGSYNEQFF.

On this clonotype: Possible read error: a much larger clone is one base away. The chain uses TRBV7-9 and TRBJ2-7; tentatively, D is TRBD2 (5 bases). V shed 5 bases and J shed 7 bases, with 15 bases lying between them. Germline CDR1 SEHNR, CDR2 FQNEAQ (reference sequence). This CDR3 region has 13 residues. The CDR3 loop is CASSPSRGSEQYF. The CDR3 DNA sequence: TGTGCCAGCAGCCCCTCTAGAGGGAGTGAGCAGTACTTC.

In its sample, this clonotype is large. The V call is TRBV18, the J call TRBJ1-1; D unclear. Germline assignment: CDR1 KGHSH and CDR2 LQKENI. The V and J ends lost 3 bases and 3 bases respectively, with 5 bases between them. The CDR3 has 12 residues. The CDR3 is CASSPRDTEAFF. CDR3 DNA sequence: TGTGCCAGCTCACCGCGGGACACTGAAGCTTTCTTT. Filled out from reference TRBV18 and TRBJ1-1, the complete variable domain reads NAGVMQNPRHLVRRRGQEARLRCSPMKGHSHVYWYRQLPEEGLKFMVYLQKENIIDESGMPKERFSAEFPKEGPSILRIQQVVRGDSAAYFCASSPRDTEAFFGQGTRLTVV.